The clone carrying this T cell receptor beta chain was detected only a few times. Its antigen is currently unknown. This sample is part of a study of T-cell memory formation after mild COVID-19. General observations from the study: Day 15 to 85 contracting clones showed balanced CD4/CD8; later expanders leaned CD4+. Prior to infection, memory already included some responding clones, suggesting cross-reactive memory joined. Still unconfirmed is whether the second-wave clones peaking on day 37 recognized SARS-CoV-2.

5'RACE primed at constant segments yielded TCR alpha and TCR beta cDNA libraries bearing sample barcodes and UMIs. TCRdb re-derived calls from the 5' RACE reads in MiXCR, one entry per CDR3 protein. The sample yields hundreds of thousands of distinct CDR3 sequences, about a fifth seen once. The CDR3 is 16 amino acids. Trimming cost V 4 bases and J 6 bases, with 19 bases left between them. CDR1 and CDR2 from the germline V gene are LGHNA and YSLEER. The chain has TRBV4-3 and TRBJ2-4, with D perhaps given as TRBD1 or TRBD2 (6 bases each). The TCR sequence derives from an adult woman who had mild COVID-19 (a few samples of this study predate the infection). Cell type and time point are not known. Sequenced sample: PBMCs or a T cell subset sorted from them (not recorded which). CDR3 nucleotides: TGCGCCAGCAGCCCATCCGGGGGTCTACAGGGAAACATTCAGTACTTC. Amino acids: CASSPSGGLQGNIQYF.